The next 11 T cell receptor beta chains were all read from a single sample in a study of early T cells in non-severe SARS-CoV-2 infection. TCRdb re-derived calls from the 5' RACE reads in MiXCR, one entry per CDR3 protein. This repertoire shows 75,000 to 90,000 distinct CDR3 sequences, more than 9% found once; its top ten account for approximately 8%. The sequenced sample was whole blood, obtained at baseline. The receptor set was obtained from an adult who was a healthcare worker with PCR-confirmed SARS-CoV-2 infection or an uninfected control (not recorded which).

V usage is TRBV5-1 and J usage is TRBJ2-1, with D uncertain. The CDR3 spans 12 residues. V lost 4 bases and J 6 bases, leaving 8 bases between the germline ends. Germline V gene lookup returns CDR1 SGHRS and CDR2 YFSETQ. CDR3 coding DNA: TGCGCCAGCAGCCCACCAGGCAATGAGCAGTTCTTC. As protein: CASSPPGNEQFF. The full variable domain, in which reference TRBV5-1 and TRBJ2-1 provide the parts outside the CDR3, is KAGVTQTPRYLIKTRGQQVTLSCSPISGHRSVSWYQQTPGQGLQFLFEYFSETQRNKGNFPGRFSGRQFSNSRSEMNVSTLELGDSALYLCASSPPGNEQFFGPGTRLTVL.

This clonotype was seen a handful of times. The rearrangement uses TRBV18 and TRBJ1-6; D gene ambiguous. The germline V gene encodes CDR1 KGHSH and CDR2 LQKENI. V lost 3 bases and J lost 5, with 11 bases in between. The CDR3 covers 15 residues. The CDR3 DNA reads as TGTGCCAGCTCACCCCTGGCAGGAGATAATTCACCCCTCCACTTT. Protein sequence: CASSPLAGDNSPLHF. Full variable domain (missing parts from reference TRBV18 and TRBJ1-6): NAGVMQNPRHLVRRRGQEARLRCSPMKGHSHVYWYRQLPEEGLKFMVYLQKENIIDESGMPKERFSAEFPKEGPSILRIQQVVRGDSAAYFCASSPLAGDNSPLHFGNGTRLTVT.

This clonotype occurred a few times. The rearrangement links TRBV14 to TRBJ1-1; D remains unclear. Germline V CDR1 and CDR2: SGHDN, FVKESK. The CDR3 runs to 13 residues. V was pared by 4 bases and J by 6 bases, with 12 bases between. The CDR3 here is CASSRKGRAEAFF. The CDR3 DNA reads as TGTGCCAGCAGCCGAAAGGGAAGGGCTGAAGCTTTCTTT.

This clonotype was observed a handful of times. The chain links TRBV12-5 to TRBJ2-3; possible D gene TRBD2, 5 bases. Per germline, CDR1 LGHNT and CDR2 FRNRAP. The germline V and J ends were trimmed by 7 bases and 2 bases, with 13 bases remaining between them. The CDR3 length is 14 residues. The CDR3 reads CASAIGLSTDTQYF. The CDR3 DNA reads as TGTGCTAGTGCCATAGGACTTTCCACAGATACGCAGTATTTT.

V gene TRBV12-5 combines with J gene TRBJ2-1; no reliable D call. The CDR3 has 13 residues. CDR1 and CDR2 from the germline V gene are LGHNT and FRNRAP. V lost 4 bases to trimming and J lost 8 bases, with 12 bases between them. The CDR3 sequence is CASGSSPLDEQFF. CDR3 in DNA: TGTGCTAGTGGTTCCTCCCCCCTCGATGAGCAGTTCTTC.

This clonotype has at least ten counts. The chain uses TRBV28 and TRBJ2-7; TRBD2 aligns across 10 bases. Per germline, CDR1 MDHEN and CDR2 SYDVKM. With 2 bases clipped from V and 2 bases from J, the junction kept 3 bases outside the gene matches. This CDR3 is 15 amino acids long. CDR3 nucleotide sequence: TGTGCCAGCAGTTTAGGGACTAGCGTGACCTACGAGCAGTACTTC. This translates into CASSLGTSVTYEQYF. The full variable domain, completed using reference TRBV28 and TRBJ2-7, is DVKVTQSSRYLVKRTGEKVFLECVQDMDHENMFWYRQDPGLGLRLIYFSYDVKMKEKGDIPEGYSVSREKKERFSLILESASTNQTSMYLCASSLGTSVTYEQYFGPGTRLTVT.

This clonotype has just a few counts. J is TRBJ2-1 and V is TRBV21-1; TRBD2 is the table's D call, not checked against the DNA. TRBV21-1 is flagged as a pseudogene. The CDR3 is 16 amino acids. CDR3 residues: CASSARPWREPNEQFF. The CDR3 nucleotides read TGTGCCAGCAGCGCTCGACCGTGGCGGGAGCCGAATGAGCAGTTCTTC.

The gene calls are TRBV5-6 and TRBJ2-7; 7 bases agree with TRBD1. This CDR3 comprises 13 residues. The ends lost 4 bases at V and 3 bases at J; junction bases unmatched: 4. Germline CDR1 and CDR2: SGHDT and YYEEEE. The CDR3 sequence: CASSVGQNYEQYF. The CDR3 region has the DNA TGTGCCAGCAGCGTGGGACAGAACTACGAGCAGTACTTC.

This chain connects TRBV3-1 to TRBJ1-5; D not resolved. There are 15 residues in the CDR3. Looked up from germline, CDR1 is LGHDT and CDR2 is YNNKEL (reference sequence). V gave up 5 bases and J gave up 2 bases, with 13 bases separating them. CDR3 amino acids: CASSFADRGNQPQHF. DNA of the CDR3: TGTGCCAGCAGCTTCGCGGATAGGGGCAATCAGCCCCAGCATTTT.

This clonotype was counted at least ten times. This chain joins TRBV5-1 and TRBJ1-1; no firm D call. Trimming shortened V by 4 bases and J by 7 bases, and 20 bases separated the two germline ends. In germline, CDR1 is SGHRS, CDR2 YFSETQ. The CDR3 totals 15 residues. The chain's CDR3 is CASSKNSRNVGEAFF. DNA of the CDR3: TGCGCCAGCAGCAAAAACTCGAGGAACGTGGGTGAAGCTTTCTTT. The full variable domain, completed using reference TRBV5-1 and TRBJ1-1, is KAGVTQTPRYLIKTRGQQVTLSCSPISGHRSVSWYQQTPGQGLQFLFEYFSETQRNKGNFPGRFSGRQFSNSRSEMNVSTLELGDSALYLCASSKNSRNVGEAFFGQGTRLTVV.

The gene calls are TRBV7-9 and TRBJ1-1; TRBD1 matches 7 bases. The germline gives CDR1 SEHNR, CDR2 FQNEAQ (reference sequence). V gave up 3 bases and J gave up 1 base; unmatched junction bases: 5. CDR3 size: 15 residues. CDR3 nucleotides: TGTGCCAGCAGCTTTCAGGGGGGCAAGAACACTGAAGCTTTCTTT. Protein product: CASSFQGGKNTEAFF.